This T cell receptor (beta chain) originates from a study of cytomegalovirus exposure and HLA in healthy donors. PCR amplification relied on 60 Vbeta primers (plus 13 Jbeta primers). Here immunoSEQ multiplex PCR was the method, and the copy in TCRdb shows in-frame clones only, minus some. The table has 150,000 to 200,000 clones, around 84% seen once. CDR1 MGHRA and CDR2 YSYEKL come from the germline V gene. V was cut by 0 bases and J by 7 bases, with 13 bases left in between. There are 15 residues in the CDR3. The chain has TRBV4-1 and TRBJ2-1; weak D call: TRBD2 (5 bases). Input material: PBMCs. The clonotype comes from a woman younger than 35 in good health and CMV-seronegative. The CDR3 coding sequence is TGCGCCAGCAGCCAAGATCCCGTTAGCGCGAATGAGCAGTTCTTC. Protein sequence: CASSQDPVSANEQFF.